Following are 29 T cell receptor beta chains from one sample sequenced in a study of vaccination and CD4 T cells after COVID-19. Cultured CD4+ T cells had their DNA profiled by the Oncomine TCR Beta short-read assay. TCRdb re-derived calls from the PCR reads in MiXCR, one entry per CDR3 protein. The sample lists several thousand distinct CDR3 sequences; roughly 23% were seen once. The antigens these receptors bind are not known. Treatment given: roughly 11-day PBMC culture with coronavirus spike peptide pools or control peptides (ViraFEST assay). Sequenced material: CD4+ T cells from blood, cultured in vitro, taken after SARS-CoV-2 vaccination. All receptors derive from a human donor who had recovered from COVID-19.

The J gene is TRBJ1-2, the V gene TRBV18, with D unresolved. The CDR3 runs to 14 residues. The V gene's germline CDR1 is KGHSH and CDR2 LQKENI. V lost 0 bases, J lost 4 bases, and 9 bases lay in between. CDR3 sequence reads: CASSPPSPSYGYTF. CDR3 sequence (DNA): TGTGCCAGCTCACCACCGTCACCGAGCTATGGCTACACCTTC.

In its sample, this clonotype ranks as medium-sized (0.01 to 0.1%). The V call is TRBV7-2, the J call TRBJ1-6, with D possibly TRBD1 on 6 matching bases. CDR1 is SGHTA and CDR2 is FQGNSA in the germline V gene. V lost 8 bases to trimming and J lost 10 bases, with 15 bases between them. The CDR3 is 13 residues long. CDR3 sequence reads: CASSTRGASPLHF. The CDR3 bases are TGTGCCAGCTCGACAAGGGGGGCCTCACCCCTCCACTTT.

In its sample, this clonotype was seen many times. The rearrangement uses TRBV7-8 and TRBJ2-7; 11 bases agree with TRBD2. The V gene end was trimmed by 5 bases and the J gene end by 3 bases; junction bases not matched to a gene: 9. The length of the CDR3 is 16 residues. Germline-derived CDR1 and CDR2 are SGHVS and FQNEAQ. CDR3 sequence: CASSIQLAGGNYEQYF. The CDR3 DNA sequence: TGTGCCAGCAGCATTCAATTAGCGGGAGGGAACTACGAGCAGTACTTC.

This clonotype was counted only a few times. J is TRBJ2-2 and V is TRBV11-3, with a weak D call TRBD2 (7 bases). This CDR3 is 14 amino acids long. Trimming shortened V by 5 bases and J by 4 bases, and 11 bases separated the two germline ends. Germline lookup yields CDR1 SGHNT and CDR2 YENEEA. The CDR3 region is CASSKGGPTGELFF. DNA of the CDR3: TGTGCCAGCAGCAAGGGGGGGCCCACCGGGGAGCTGTTTTTT.

This clonotype is labeled as medium-sized (0.01 to 0.1%). V usage is TRBV7-2 and J usage is TRBJ1-6, with 7 bases aligning to TRBD1. Trimming cost V 5 bases and J 9 bases; bases outside gene matches: 13. Germline assignment: CDR1 SGHTA and CDR2 FQGNSA. The CDR3 is 16 amino acids. The CDR3 reads CASSQRQGTIGSPLHF. The DNA for the CDR3 is TGTGCCAGCAGCCAACGACAGGGAACCATTGGTTCACCCCTCCACTTT.

The chain carries TRBV20-1 and TRBJ1-1; weak D call: TRBD1 (6 bases). Looked up from germline, CDR1 is DFQATT and CDR2 is SNEGSKA (reference sequence). The CDR3 is 15 amino acids. The V and J ends lost 5 bases and 5 bases respectively, with 21 bases between them. In DNA form, the CDR3 reads TGCAGTGCTTCTCGGGGGCCGAGGGGAATAACTGAAGCTTTCTTT. Its translation: CSASRGPRGITEAFF.

The rearrangement uses TRBV9 and TRBJ1-6; weak D call: TRBD1 (5 bases). The V gene's germline CDR1 is SGDLS and CDR2 YYNGEE. Trimming removed 4 bases at V and 9 bases at J, with 11 bases between. This CDR3 is built from 13 residues. DNA of the CDR3: TGTGCCAGCAGCTCGGCCCAGGGTTCACCCCTCCACTTT. This sequence encodes CASSSAQGSPLHF.

This clonotype was found many times. The DNA for the CDR3 is TGTGCCAGCAGTAGATTGTCGGGGGGGGCGGGGAATGAGCAGTTCTTC. It translates to CASSRLSGGAGNEQFF. The chain carries TRBV6-1 and TRBJ2-1, with 8 bases matching TRBD2. V trimming: 5 bases; J trimming: 7 bases; junction bases outside the gene matches: 13. This CDR3 is 16 amino acids long. In germline, CDR1 is MNHNS, CDR2 SASEGT.

This clonotype rates as medium-sized. The chain joins TRBV20-1 to TRBJ2-5; 7 nucleotides align to TRBD2. V lost 0 bases to trimming and J lost 5 bases; unmatched junction nucleotides: 12. Germline V gene sequence: CDR1 DFQATT, CDR2 SNEGSKA (reference sequence). The CDR3 length is 16 residues. The CDR3 loop reads CSARDAGVAVSETQYF. The DNA for the CDR3 is TGCAGTGCTAGAGATGCGGGAGTGGCTGTTAGCGAGACCCAGTACTTC.

A few counts support this clonotype. The genes are TRBV12-3 or TRBV12-4 and TRBJ2-7, with 9 bases lining up with TRBD2. The CDR3 length is 16 residues. Trimming removed 6 bases from V and 2 bases from J; junction bases left unmatched: 11. CDR3 coding DNA: TGTGCCAGCAGCTCTACACTAGCGGGCCGAGCCTACGAGCAGTACTTC. It yields the protein CASSSTLAGRAYEQYF.

The chain has TRBV4-1 and TRBJ2-7; no reliable D call. V dropped 5 bases and J dropped 0 bases, with 11 bases sitting between them. Germline V gives CDR1 MGHRA, CDR2 YSYEKL. CDR3 size: 14 residues. The CDR3 spells CASSAEFSSYEQYF. CDR3 nucleotide sequence: TGCGCCAGCAGCGCCGAATTCAGCTCCTACGAGCAGTACTTC.

V is TRBV10-3 and J is TRBJ1-5; D gene unclear. The CDR3 consists of 14 residues. Looked up from germline, CDR1 is ENHRY and CDR2 is SYGVKD. Deletions cut 0 bases from V and 6 bases from J, with 9 bases between. This CDR3 reads CAISESLDRQPQHF. In DNA, the CDR3 is TGTGCCATCAGTGAGTCTTTGGATCGTCAGCCCCAGCATTTT.

This clonotype is labeled as medium-sized. The chain joins TRBV5-4 to TRBJ2-5; D is unresolved. The germline V and J ends were trimmed by 0 bases and 3 bases, with 9 bases remaining between them. Germline V CDR1 and CDR2: SGHNT, YYREEE (reference sequence). CDR3 length: 14 residues. Here the CDR3 DNA reads TGTGCCAGCAGCTTGGCGGCAGCAGAAGAGACCCAGTACTTC. Protein sequence: CASSLAAAEETQYF. The full variable domain, with the rest looked up from reference TRBV5-4 and TRBJ2-5, is ETGVTQSPTHLIKTRGQQVTLRCSSQSGHNTVSWYQQALGQGPQFIFQYYREEENGRGNFPPRFSGLQFPNYSSELNVNALELDDSALYLCASSLAAAEETQYFGPGTRLLVL.

This clonotype occurred a few times. The chain combines TRBV5-1 with TRBJ2-7, with TRBD2 matching 10 bases. CDR1 is SGHRS and CDR2 is YFSETQ in the germline V gene. This CDR3 is built from 16 residues. The junction had 9 bases not matched to a gene; V was cut back by 5 bases and J by 1 base. The CDR3 sequence is CASSKGGTSVSYEQYF. CDR3 nucleotides: TGCGCCAGCAGTAAGGGGGGGACTAGCGTTTCCTACGAGCAGTACTTC.

The rearrangement uses TRBV19 and TRBJ2-7, with TRBD1 matching over 11 bases. CDR1 and CDR2 from the germline V gene are LNHDA and SQIVND (reference sequence). CDR3 length equals 18 residues. The V segment lost 4 bases and the J segment 1 base; nucleotides outside the gene matches: 12. The CDR3 spells CASSTLEDRGHGSYEQYF. CDR3 bases: TGTGCCAGTAGTACATTAGAGGACAGGGGGCATGGTTCCTACGAGCAGTACTTC.

This clonotype was counted at least ten times. The chain combines TRBV15 with TRBJ1-5; D is unresolved. Germline loops: CDR1 LNHNV, CDR2 YYDKDF (reference sequence). The CDR3 length is 13 residues. The V and J ends lost 8 bases and 5 bases respectively, with 13 bases between them. The CDR3 region is CATGGVEHQPQHF. DNA for the CDR3: TGTGCCACCGGCGGCGTTGAGCATCAGCCCCAGCATTTT.

The chain couples TRBV29-1 to TRBJ1-1, with D maybe TRBD1 (6 bases). Germline values: CDR1 SQVTM, CDR2 ANQGSEA. The CDR3 consists of 18 residues. Trimming stripped 3 bases from V and 1 base from J, with 24 bases between. CDR3 coding DNA: TGCAGCGTTGATCCCCAGTGGTTGGACAGCAGGAAGAACACTGAAGCTTTCTTT. Translated, it gives CSVDPQWLDSRKNTEAFF.

This clonotype was detected only a few times. V is TRBV20-1 and J is TRBJ2-7, with D perhaps TRBD2 (7 bases). Germline V gene lookup returns CDR1 DFQATT and CDR2 SNEGSKA (reference sequence). The CDR3 length is 11 residues. The V and J ends lost 7 bases and 5 bases respectively, with 12 bases between them. The CDR3 region has the DNA TGCAGTGGCGTGGGGGGGCACGAGCAGTACTTC. It specifies CSGVGGHEQYF.

This sequence joins TRBV7-7 and TRBJ2-1, with 13 positions matching TRBD2. V gave up 5 bases and J gave up 9 bases; unmatched junction bases: 10. The CDR3 totals 16 residues. Germline assignment: CDR1 SSHAT and CDR2 FNYEAQ (reference sequence). The CDR3 here is CASSLGPGLAGIEQFF. CDR3 in DNA: TGTGCCAGCAGCCTTGGACCGGGACTAGCGGGGATTGAGCAGTTCTTC.

The V and J genes are TRBV4-1 and TRBJ1-2; D is uncertain. V lost 2 bases to trimming and J lost 2 bases, with 9 bases between them. The CDR3 runs to 14 residues. CDR1 and CDR2 (germline): MGHRA, YSYEKL. In nucleotides, the CDR3 is TGCGCCAGCAGCCAATTCCGGGCCAACTATGGCTACACCTTC. Encoded protein: CASSQFRANYGYTF.

By sample fraction, this clonotype is large. The J gene is TRBJ1-2, the V gene TRBV15, with D tentatively TRBD1 (6 bases). Germline-derived CDR1 and CDR2 are LNHNV and YYDKDF (reference sequence). This CDR3 has 13 amino acids. V was pared by 5 bases and J by 7 bases, with 14 bases between. CDR3 bases: TGTGCCACCAGCGTTAGAGGGGGAAGTGGCTACACCTTC. This codes for CATSVRGGSGYTF.

This clonotype was detected only a few times. This chain connects TRBV7-2 to TRBJ2-1, with a weak D call TRBD1 (5 bases). V gave up 5 bases and J gave up 5 bases, with 10 bases separating them. Germline V gene lookup returns CDR1 SGHTA and CDR2 FQGNSA. CDR3 length equals 13 residues. CDR3 residues: CASSQGPNNEQFF. The DNA of the CDR3 is TGTGCCAGCAGCCAGGGCCCGAACAATGAGCAGTTCTTC.

The CDR3 protein is CSASPTTGNSGNTIYF. The CDR3 region has the DNA TGCAGTGCTAGTCCAACGACAGGGAACTCTGGAAACACCATATATTTT. The V and J genes are TRBV20-1 and TRBJ1-3; 7 nucleotides match TRBD1. V shed 3 bases, J shed 0 bases, and the junction held 8 bases outside the gene matches. The germline V gene has CDR1 DFQATT and CDR2 SNEGSKA (reference sequence). The CDR3 is made up of 16 amino acids.

Relative to its sample, this clonotype is medium-sized. The rearrangement uses TRBV20-1 and TRBJ2-5; 8 positions match TRBD1. CDR1 is DFQATT, CDR2 SNEGSKA, per germline (reference sequence). Germline trimming cut 6 bases from V and 5 bases from J; bases unmatched to any gene: 14. This CDR3 contains 15 residues. The CDR3: CSANQGQVTVETQYF. In nucleotides, the CDR3 is TGCAGTGCCAATCAGGGACAGGTGACTGTGGAGACCCAGTACTTC.

V usage is TRBV5-6 and J usage is TRBJ2-5; D might be TRBD1 (5 bases). The CDR3 has 14 amino acids. Germline assignment: CDR1 SGHDT and CDR2 YYEEEE. V was shortened by 3 bases and J by 5 bases, with 14 bases between the two germline ends. Here the CDR3 DNA reads TGTGCCAGCAGCTCGACATGGGGCCGGGAGACCCAGTACTTC. Protein sequence: CASSSTWGRETQYF. The full variable domain, its missing parts supplied by reference TRBV5-6 and TRBJ2-5, is DAGVTQSPTHLIKTRGQQVTLRCSPKSGHDTVSWYQQALGQGPQFIFQYYEEEERQRGNFPDRFSGHQFPNYSSELNVNALLLGDSALYLCASSSTWGRETQYFGPGTRLLVL.

To note about this clonotype: The junction does not match germline at one end; this may be a read error. The V and J genes are TRBV29-1 and TRBJ2-5; the match to TRBD2 covers 10 bases. The CDR3 runs to 15 residues. Germline V CDR1 and CDR2: SQVTM, ANQGSEA. The CDR3 region has the DNA TGCAGCGTCGAAGCGGGGGGGCCTATGGGGAAGACCCAGTACTTC. It translates to CSVEAGGPMGKTQYF.

Notes on this clonotype: A junction boundary mismatches the germline segment, possibly from a read error. The chain is built from TRBV5-5 and TRBJ2-7; no reliable D call. This CDR3 is built from 14 residues. CDR1 and CDR2 from the germline V gene are SGHKS and YYEKEE (reference sequence). CDR3 sequence (DNA): TGTGTCAGCAGCTTGTCCGGAACTTCCTACGAGCAGTACTTC. This codes for CVSSLSGTSYEQYF. The full variable domain, completed using reference TRBV5-5 and TRBJ2-7, is DAGVTQSPTHLIKTRGQQVTLRCSPISGHKSVSWYQQVLGQGPQFIFQYYEKEERGRGNFPDRFSARQFPNYSSELNVNALLLGDSALYLCVSSLSGTSYEQYFGPGTRLTVT.

This clonotype was seen ten or more times. V and J are TRBV6-1 and TRBJ2-3, with D uncertain. This CDR3 has 14 amino acids. Trimming left V 6 bases short and J 4 bases short, with 14 bases between. CDR1 is MNHNS, CDR2 SASEGT, per germline. The DNA for the CDR3 is TGTGCCAGCAGACCAACTGGATGGTCAGATACGCAGTATTTT. It translates to CASRPTGWSDTQYF.

This clonotype was found a few times. The chain has TRBV4-3 and TRBJ2-5; 10 nucleotides agree with TRBD2. Germline V gene data show CDR1 as LGHNA and CDR2 as YSLEER. This CDR3 has 15 residues. The junction had 6 bases not matched to a gene; V was cut back by 3 bases and J by 5 bases. CDR3 loop: CASSQNLAGAETQYF. In DNA form, the CDR3 reads TGCGCCAGCAGCCAGAACCTAGCGGGAGCGGAGACCCAGTACTTC.